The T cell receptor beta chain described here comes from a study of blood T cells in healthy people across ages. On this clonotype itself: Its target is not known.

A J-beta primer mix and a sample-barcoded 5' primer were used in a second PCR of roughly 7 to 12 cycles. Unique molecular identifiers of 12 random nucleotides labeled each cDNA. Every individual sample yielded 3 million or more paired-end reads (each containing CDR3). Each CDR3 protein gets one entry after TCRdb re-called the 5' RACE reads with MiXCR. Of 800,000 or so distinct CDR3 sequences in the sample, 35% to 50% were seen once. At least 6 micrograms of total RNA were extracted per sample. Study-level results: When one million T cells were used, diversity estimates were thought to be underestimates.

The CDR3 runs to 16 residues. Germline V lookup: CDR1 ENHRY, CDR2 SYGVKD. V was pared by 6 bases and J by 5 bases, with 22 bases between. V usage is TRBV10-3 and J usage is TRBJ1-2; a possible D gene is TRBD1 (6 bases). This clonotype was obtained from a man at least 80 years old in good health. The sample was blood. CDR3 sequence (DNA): TGTGCCATCAGCGATCGCCGGACAGCAATTCCATATGGCTACACCTTC. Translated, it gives CAISDRRTAIPYGYTF.